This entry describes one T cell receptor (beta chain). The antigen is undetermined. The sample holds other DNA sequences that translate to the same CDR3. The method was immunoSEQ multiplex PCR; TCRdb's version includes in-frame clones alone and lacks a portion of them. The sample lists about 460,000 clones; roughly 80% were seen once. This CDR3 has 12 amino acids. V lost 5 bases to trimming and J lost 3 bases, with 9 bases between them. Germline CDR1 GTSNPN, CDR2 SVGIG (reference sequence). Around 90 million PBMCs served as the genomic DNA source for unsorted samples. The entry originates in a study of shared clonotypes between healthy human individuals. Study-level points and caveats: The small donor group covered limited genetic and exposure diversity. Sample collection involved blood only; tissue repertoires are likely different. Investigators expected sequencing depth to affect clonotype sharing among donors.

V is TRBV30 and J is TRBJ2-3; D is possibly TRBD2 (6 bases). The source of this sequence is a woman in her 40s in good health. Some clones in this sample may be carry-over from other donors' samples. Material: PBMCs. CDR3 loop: CAWAGTTDTQYF. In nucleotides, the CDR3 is TGTGCCTGGGCGGGAACTACAGATACGCAGTATTTT.